Below, 28 T cell receptor beta chains from the same sample are listed, as sequenced in a study of blood T cell repertoires in COVID-19. TCRdb's table, derived via immunoSEQ multiplex PCR, lists solely in-frame clones and lacks some. The profile shows roughly 51,000 clones, around 86% of them singletons. The material sequenced was peripheral blood. These receptors came from a woman older than 75 with acute or convalescent COVID-19.

The chain couples TRBV12-3 or TRBV12-4 to TRBJ2-4, with D unresolved. The ends were cut back, 2 bases at V and 6 bases at J, with 8 bases in the middle. The CDR3 runs 13 residues. The chain's CDR3 is CASSLKQINIQYF. CDR3 in DNA: TGTGCCAGCAGTTTAAAACAGATAAACATTCAGTACTTC.

This chain links TRBV6-5 with TRBJ1-1; D remains unclear. Germline V CDR1 and CDR2: MNHEY, SVGAGI. There are 13 residues in the CDR3. With 6 bases removed from V and 1 base from J, the gap between germline ends came to 9 bases. The CDR3 loop is CASRVSGNTEAFF. The CDR3 coding sequence is TGTGCCAGCAGGGTGTCGGGGAACACTGAAGCTTTCTTT.

CDR3 in amino acids: CASSTDRLGNQPQHF. CDR3 nucleotides: TGTGCCAGCAGCACGGACAGGTTGGGCAATCAGCCCCAGCATTTT. The chain employs TRBV11-2 and TRBJ1-5; 7 bases align to TRBD1. Trimming took 5 bases from V and 2 from J; bases not matched to a gene: 6. The CDR3 length is 15 residues. Germline V gene lookup returns CDR1 SGHAT and CDR2 FQNNGV.

This chain connects TRBV10-3 to TRBJ2-1, with 8 bases that match TRBD2. This CDR3 has 13 residues. Germline CDR1 ENHRY, CDR2 SYGVKD. Losses at the gene ends were 2 bases for V and 9 bases for J; bases not matched to a gene: 3. DNA for the CDR3: TGTGCCATCAGTGAGACCGGGGGGGGTGAGCAGTTCTTC. Protein sequence: CAISETGGGEQFF.

This chain uses TRBV11-3 with TRBJ1-5; 7 bases line up with TRBD1. V lost 3 bases to trimming and J lost 4 bases; unmatched junction nucleotides: 6. From germline, CDR1 is SGHNT and CDR2 YENEEA. This CDR3 contains 15 residues. The CDR3 loop reads CASSLKEGANQPQHF. As DNA, the CDR3 is TGTGCCAGCAGCTTGAAAGAGGGGGCGAATCAGCCCCAGCATTTT.

The gene calls are TRBV24-1 and TRBJ1-5; possible D gene TRBD1, 5 bases. Germline CDR1 is KGHDR and CDR2 is SFDVKD. The CDR3 consists of 16 residues. Deletions cut 4 bases from V and 4 bases from J, with 16 bases between. The CDR3 DNA reads TGTGCCACCAGTGACTCCTCGGGTGGGGGGAATCAGCCCCAGCATTTT. Translation: CATSDSSGGGNQPQHF.

The CDR3 DNA reads as TGTGCCAGCAGTTCGACAGGGGTTAGCAATCAGCCCCAGCATTTT. It codes for CASSSTGVSNQPQHF. V is TRBV6-2 or TRBV6-3 and J is TRBJ1-5; 8 bases agree with TRBD1. With 4 bases clipped from V and 0 bases from J, the junction kept 2 bases outside the gene matches. Per germline, CDR1 MNHEY and CDR2 SVGEGT. The CDR3 totals 15 residues.

V is TRBV14 and J is TRBJ1-2, with a possible D match to TRBD1 (5 bases). Germline CDR1 is SGHDN and CDR2 is FVKESK. Trimming stripped 1 base from V and 4 bases from J, with 10 bases between. This CDR3 comprises 14 residues. CDR3 protein: CASSQGEGIYGYTF. CDR3 DNA: TGTGCCAGCAGCCAAGGGGAGGGGATCTATGGCTACACCTTC.

The V call is TRBV19, the J call TRBJ2-7, with 9 bases identical to TRBD1. This CDR3 has 13 amino acids. Unmatched junction bases numbered 5, after V lost 5 bases and J lost 6 bases. Germline lookup yields CDR1 LNHDA and CDR2 SQIVND (reference sequence). In DNA form, the CDR3 reads TGTGCCAGTAGTCGGACAGGGGACGGCGAGCAGTACTTC. It is translated as CASSRTGDGEQYF.

The chain links TRBV15 to TRBJ1-2; TRBD1 agrees at 8 bases. The germline CDR1 and CDR2 sequences are LNHNV and YYDKDF (reference sequence). V lost 0 bases, J lost 11 bases, and 8 bases stayed unmatched. The CDR3 is made up of 14 amino acids. CDR3 sequence (DNA): TGTGCCACCAGCAGAGACCCGACCGACAGGGGTTACACCTTC. Translating it yields CATSRDPTDRGYTF.

The chain combines TRBV7-8 with TRBJ2-1, with 12 bases identical to TRBD2. The germline V gene has CDR1 SGHVS and CDR2 FQNEAQ. After removal of 5 bases from V and 7 bases from J, the junction contained 6 bases not matched to a gene. There are 15 residues in the CDR3. CDR3 sequence: CASSLRTSGANEQFF. The CDR3 DNA reads as TGTGCCAGCAGCCTCCGGACTAGCGGGGCTAATGAGCAGTTCTTC.

This chain links TRBV2 with TRBJ2-7; 7 positions agree with TRBD2. From germline, CDR1 is SNHLY and CDR2 FYNNEI. V dropped 1 base and J dropped 0; count of bases not matched to a gene: 3. CDR3 length: 15 amino acids. The CDR3 coding sequence is TGTGCCAGCAGTGAAGGAGCGGGGCCCTCCTACGAGCAGTACTTC. Encoded protein: CASSEGAGPSYEQYF.

The V and J genes are TRBV19 and TRBJ2-1, with 10 bases identical to TRBD1. The V segment lost 5 bases and the J segment 9 bases; nucleotides outside the gene matches: 10. This CDR3 is built from 15 residues. The germline V gene has CDR1 LNHDA and CDR2 SQIVND (reference sequence). The CDR3 DNA is TGTGCCAGTAGTCCTCAGGGACAGGGGAGGGGTGAGCAGTTCTTC. As protein: CASSPQGQGRGEQFF.

The chain carries TRBV6-5 and TRBJ1-1; 9 nucleotides line up with TRBD1. Unmatched junction bases numbered 6, after V lost 6 bases and J lost 4 bases. The CDR3 totals 14 residues. Looked up from germline, CDR1 is MNHEY and CDR2 is SVGAGI. The CDR3 DNA is TGTGCCAGCAGACGTCCGACAGGGGGCACTGAAGCTTTCTTT. Its translation: CASRRPTGGTEAFF.

J is TRBJ1-6 and V is TRBV10-1; D is unresolved. Trimming shortened V by 7 bases and J by 6 bases, and 7 bases separated the two germline ends. Germline V gene data show CDR1 as WNHNN and CDR2 as SYGVQD (reference sequence). CDR3 length: 12 amino acids. The CDR3 DNA is TGCGCCAGCAACGAGGGTAATTCACCCCTCCACTTT. Translation: CASNEGNSPLHF.

This chain joins TRBV11-2 and TRBJ2-5; the D gene is possibly TRBD1 (6 bases). This CDR3 spans 14 amino acids. CDR1 SGHAT and CDR2 FQNNGV come from the germline V gene. The V end lost 2 bases, the J end lost 1 base, and 8 bases lay between the germline ends. The CDR3 region is CASSLSDSQETQYF. The CDR3 DNA follows: TGTGCCAGCAGCTTATCGGACAGCCAAGAGACCCAGTACTTC. Combining the CDR3 with reference TRBV11-2 and TRBJ2-5 gives the whole variable domain EAGVAQSPRYKIIEKRQSVAFWCNPISGHATLYWYQQILGQGPKLLIQFQNNGVVDDSQLPKDRFSAERLKGVDSTLKIQPAKLEDSAVYLCASSLSDSQETQYFGPGTRLLVL.

As DNA, the CDR3 is TGTGCCAGCAGCCAAGAGGGGGGGAACACTGAAGCTTTCTTT. This translates into CASSQEGGNTEAFF. The chain carries TRBV3-1 (or the pseudogene TRBV3-2) and TRBJ1-1; weak D call: TRBD1 (5 bases). Trimming took off 0 bases at V and 1 base at J, with 6 bases between the two ends. CDR3 length: 14 residues. In germline, CDR1 is LGHDT, CDR2 YNNKEL (reference sequence).

The chain uses TRBV10-3 and TRBJ2-1, with D tentatively TRBD2 (5 bases). CDR1 is ENHRY and CDR2 is SYGVKD in the germline V gene. There are 12 residues in the CDR3. Trimming stripped 2 bases from V and 8 bases from J, with 7 bases between. CDR3 nucleotides: TGTGCCATCAGTGAGAGGGAGCATGAGCAGTTCTTC. This encodes CAISEREHEQFF.

This chain uses TRBV20-1 with TRBJ2-1; no firm D call. V lost 8 bases and J lost 7, with 9 bases in between. The CDR3 covers 10 residues. Germline V gene data show CDR1 as DFQATT and CDR2 as SNEGSKA (reference sequence). CDR3 in DNA: TGCAGTACGAGCTCGAATGAGCAGTTCTTC. Translation gives CSTSSNEQFF.

This chain links TRBV30 with TRBJ2-1, with D possibly TRBD2 on 6 matching bases. V was cut by 4 bases and J by 6 bases, with 22 bases left in between. Per the germline V gene, CDR1 is GTSNPN and CDR2 is SVGIG (reference sequence). The CDR3 extends over 16 amino acids. The CDR3 DNA sequence: TGTGCCTGGAAACCCCTCGGAGGGGACGGCATCAATGAGCAGTTCTTC. Translating it yields CAWKPLGGDGINEQFF.

The rearrangement links TRBV15 to TRBJ2-5, with D maybe TRBD2 (5 bases). V gave up 5 bases and J gave up 5 bases, with 21 bases separating them. Per the germline V gene, CDR1 is LNHNV and CDR2 is YYDKDF (reference sequence). The CDR3 sequence is 16 residues long. The CDR3 DNA reads TGTGCCACCAGCCTTAAAGGGAGACCGGGCTGGGAGACCCAGTACTTC. Residues: CATSLKGRPGWETQYF.

The chain is built from TRBV19 and TRBJ1-1; 7 bases align to TRBD1. CDR3 length: 14 amino acids. Unmatched junction bases numbered 6, after V lost 7 bases and J lost 1 base. The germline CDR1 and CDR2 sequences are LNHDA and SQIVND (reference sequence). CDR3: CASKFAGGNTEAFF. The CDR3 region has the DNA TGTGCCAGTAAATTTGCAGGGGGGAACACTGAAGCTTTCTTT.

The V call is TRBV11-3, the J call TRBJ1-2; 11 positions match TRBD1. There are 15 residues in the CDR3. The V and J ends lost 5 bases and 8 bases, in that order; junction bases with no gene match: 10. Germline assignment: CDR1 SGHNT and CDR2 YENEEA. The CDR3 sequence: CASSRAPGQGGGYTF. The CDR3 nucleotides are TGTGCCAGCAGCCGAGCTCCGGGACAGGGGGGAGGCTACACCTTC.

The chain links TRBV2 to TRBJ2-7, with TRBD1 as a possible D gene (5 bases). The CDR3 consists of 12 residues. V was trimmed by 3 bases and J by 7 bases, leaving 10 bases between them. Per germline, CDR1 SNHLY and CDR2 FYNNEI. CDR3 protein: CASSDRVWEQYF. CDR3 nucleotides: TGTGCCAGCAGTGACAGGGTATGGGAGCAGTACTTC.

In this sample, this clone turned up once. V and J are TRBV9 and TRBJ1-1, with D possibly TRBD1 on 5 matching bases. V shed 4 bases and J shed 4 bases, with 14 bases lying between them. The CDR3 is 14 amino acids. The V gene's germline CDR1 is SGDLS and CDR2 YYNGEE. The CDR3 bases are TGTGCCAGCAGCTTAACCCCCAGGGCCACTGAAGCTTTCTTT. It is translated as CASSLTPRATEAFF.

V is TRBV9 and J is TRBJ1-4; 7 nucleotides align to TRBD1. J was trimmed by 4 bases and V by 3 bases; bases with no gene match: 9. The CDR3 covers 16 residues. Germline V gives CDR1 SGDLS, CDR2 YYNGEE. Here the CDR3 reads CASSAFRDSDNEKLFF. In DNA, the CDR3 is TGTGCCAGCAGCGCCTTCCGGGACAGCGATAATGAAAAACTGTTTTTT.

J is TRBJ2-5 and V is TRBV5-5; 10 bases agree with TRBD1. Losses at the gene ends were 1 base for V and 2 bases for J; bases not matched to a gene: 5. CDR1 SGHKS and CDR2 YYEKEE come from the germline V gene (reference sequence). The CDR3 has 16 amino acids. This chain's CDR3 is CASSLTGQGRQETQYF. The CDR3 bases are TGTGCCAGCAGCTTGACGGGACAGGGGCGGCAAGAGACCCAGTACTTC.

The CDR3, as DNA: TGTGCCAGCAGCTTAGTTACAGGGGTGAGAGAAAAACTGTTTTTT. It yields the protein CASSLVTGVREKLFF. The chain links TRBV7-9 to TRBJ1-4; 7 bases agree with TRBD1. Germline V CDR1 and CDR2: SEHNR, FQNEAQ (reference sequence). The CDR3 has 15 residues. V trimming: 1 base; J trimming: 8 bases; junction bases outside the gene matches: 7.